These 12 T cell receptor beta chains came from one sample sequenced in a study of cytomegalovirus exposure and HLA in healthy donors. Researchers ran the PCR with 60 Vbeta and 13 Jbeta primers. Using immunoSEQ multiplex PCR, the repertoire was profiled, and TCRdb retains in-frame clones only, with some absent. The record lists 65,000 to 85,000 clones, of which the ten most abundant hold 1.5% to 2%. The sequencing sample was made of PBMCs. The receptors come from a woman in her 30s in good health and CMV-seronegative.

This sequence joins TRBV5-1 and TRBJ2-1; weak D call: TRBD1 (6 bases). The V and J ends lost 1 base and 1 base respectively, with 12 bases between them. Germline CDR1 reads SGHRS; CDR2 reads YFSETQ. This CDR3 comprises 16 residues. CDR3 bases: TGCGCCAGCAGCTTGACAGGGTTAAGGTCCTACAATGAGCAGTTCTTC. Translation: CASSLTGLRSYNEQFF. Full variable domain (remainder filled in from reference TRBV5-1 and TRBJ2-1): KAGVTQTPRYLIKTRGQQVTLSCSPISGHRSVSWYQQTPGQGLQFLFEYFSETQRNKGNFPGRFSGRQFSNSRSEMNVSTLELGDSALYLCASSLTGLRSYNEQFFGPGTRLTVL.

The J gene is TRBJ1-1, the V gene TRBV19; D is uncertain. V was shortened by 5 bases and J by 0 bases, with 13 bases between the two germline ends. The V gene's germline CDR1 is LNHDA and CDR2 SQIVND (reference sequence). This CDR3 spans 15 amino acids. This CDR3 reads CASSRAGSVNTEAFF. CDR3 DNA sequence: TGTGCCAGTAGTCGGGCGGGGAGCGTGAACACTGAAGCTTTCTTT.

V and J are TRBV2 and TRBJ1-1; TRBD1 agrees at 10 bases. The CDR3 has 15 residues. Germline V gene sequence: CDR1 SNHLY, CDR2 FYNNEI. The V and J ends lost 7 bases and 2 bases, in that order; junction bases with no gene match: 7. DNA of the CDR3: TGTGCCAGCACCCTCCGACAGGGGGCAAACACTGAAGCTTTCTTT. Protein sequence: CASTLRQGANTEAFF.

The V call is TRBV29-1, the J call TRBJ1-1; tentative D call: TRBD1 (6 bases). This CDR3 contains 14 residues. Germline-derived CDR1 and CDR2 are SQVTM and ANQGSEA. CDR3 in DNA: TGCGGGTTTTCGTTCAAGGCAGGGGACACTGAAGCTTTCTTT. Protein product: CGFSFKAGDTEAFF.

The V gene is TRBV10-3, the J gene TRBJ1-1, with 8 bases aligning to TRBD1. Losses at the gene ends were 8 bases for V and 3 bases for J; bases not matched to a gene: 5. Germline-derived CDR1 and CDR2 are ENHRY and SYGVKD. The CDR3 spans 13 residues. CDR3 residues: CAIGTGGYTEAFF. Here the CDR3 DNA reads TGTGCCATCGGAACAGGGGGATACACTGAAGCTTTCTTT.

The CDR3 DNA follows: TGCGCCAGCAGCCAAGACCTGGGGGGGACTATCTATGGCTACACCTTC. It specifies CASSQDLGGTIYGYTF. The V and J genes are TRBV4-1 and TRBJ1-2, with TRBD1 as a possible D gene (5 bases). Germline lookup yields CDR1 MGHRA and CDR2 YSYEKL. The CDR3 length is 16 residues. V was cut by 0 bases and J by 4 bases, with 15 bases left in between.

The chain is built from TRBV28 and TRBJ2-7, with 7 bases aligning to TRBD1. Germline values: CDR1 MDHEN, CDR2 SYDVKM. The CDR3 runs 15 residues. J was trimmed by 2 bases and V by 5 bases; bases with no gene match: 9. For the CDR3, the DNA is TGTGCCAGCAGTATACTACAGGGGTTGGCCTACGAGCAGTACTTC. Translating gives CASSILQGLAYEQYF.

CDR3 DNA: TGTGCCAGCATAGACAGGGGTTACGAGCAGTACTTC. Protein: CASIDRGYEQYF. The chain has TRBV28 and TRBJ2-7, with 8 nucleotides matching TRBD1. This CDR3 spans 12 amino acids. V trimming: 7 bases; J trimming: 4 bases; junction bases outside the gene matches: 3. Germline CDR1 and CDR2: MDHEN and SYDVKM.

CDR3 DNA sequence: TGTGCCAGCCTTCCCGGGACAGGGGGATTGTGGTATGGCTACACCTTC. It specifies CASLPGTGGLWYGYTF. The chain combines TRBV28 with TRBJ1-2; 11 nucleotides agree with TRBD1. The CDR3 is made up of 16 amino acids. Germline V gene data show CDR1 as MDHEN and CDR2 as SYDVKM. V dropped 8 bases and J dropped 5; count of bases not matched to a gene: 13.

V and J are TRBV19 and TRBJ2-2; TRBD2 aligns across 8 bases. This CDR3 comprises 14 residues. Germline-derived CDR1 and CDR2 are LNHDA and SQIVND (reference sequence). Losses at the gene ends were 6 bases for V and 5 bases for J; bases not matched to a gene: 5. The CDR3 region is CASRPGLGTGELFF. For the CDR3, the DNA is TGTGCCAGTAGGCCGGGACTAGGAACCGGGGAGCTGTTTTTT.

This chain uses TRBV4-2 with TRBJ2-5; 12 positions agree with TRBD2. CDR1 is LGHNA and CDR2 is YNFKEQ in the germline V gene. V shed 1 base and J 4 bases; nucleotides not matched to a gene: 1. This CDR3 spans 15 amino acids. CDR3 DNA sequence: TGTGCCAGCAGCCAAGCTAGCGGGGGGGCAGAGACCCAGTACTTC. It yields the protein CASSQASGGAETQYF.

CDR3 DNA: TGTGCCAGCAGCCCGACAGTGAACACTGAAGCTTTCTTT. Amino acid sequence: CASSPTVNTEAFF. The chain combines TRBV7-2 with TRBJ1-1; possible D gene TRBD1, 5 bases. The CDR3 consists of 13 residues. The V end lost 5 bases, the J end lost 0 bases, and 7 bases lay between the germline ends. Germline CDR1 reads SGHTA; CDR2 reads FQGNSA.